The sequence of this TCR beta chain was determined in a study of T cells in Graves' hyperthyroidism and ophthalmopathy. Whole-study findings and limits: Most clonotypes expanded in the thyroid (above 0.001) were also present in blood.

Concerning this clonotype: Antigen unknown.

Germline CDR1 LNHDA, CDR2 SQIVND (reference sequence). The V gene end was trimmed by 7 bases and the J gene end by 8 bases; junction bases not matched to a gene: 16. The CDR3 has 15 amino acids. Regions amplified from RNA transcripts were the TCR beta CDR3 regions. TCR CDR3 regions were first amplified by RT-PCR with HTBI primers. TCRdb passed the multiplex PCR reads through MiXCR, listing each CDR3 protein once. The sample has 200,000 to 250,000 distinct CDR3 sequences, 17% seen once. Hyperthyroidism patients were newly diagnosed, had disease duration under 2 months, and were aged 18 to 65 years. Out of about 10 ml of fresh peripheral blood came the PBMCs.

The sequenced sample was blood. The sequence came from a woman aged 50 to 60 with Graves' hyperthyroidism. The rearrangement uses TRBV19 and TRBJ1-2; TRBD1 matches at 7 bases. The CDR3 DNA is TGTGCCAGTATGGACAGGATGACCACTATTGGGGGCTACACCTTC. Amino acid sequence: CASMDRMTTIGGYTF. The whole variable domain, filled in from reference TRBV19 and TRBJ1-2, reads DGGITQSPKYLFRKEGQNVTLSCEQNLNHDAMYWYRQDPGQGLRLIYYSQIVNDFQKGDIAEGYSVSREKKESFPLTVTSAQKNPTAFYLCASMDRMTTIGGYTFGSGTRLTVV.